This is a list of T cell receptor beta chains from one sample in a study of post-analysis software for immune sequencing data. TCRdb itself ran the PCR reads through MiXCR, one entry per CDR3 protein. The sample contains about 820,000 distinct CDR3 sequences, about 57% of which appear only once. Sequencing was carried out using blood. The receptors were sampled from a girl aged 5-17 years with multiple sclerosis. Each CDR3 is given with its conserved first and last residue. D genes are given only for firm matches. Expanded clones are given a class, and other clones once, few, many or no size at all.

D: NA; V: TRBV9; J: TRBJ2-5; size: NA; CDR3: CASSSRRSGQETQYF; DNA: TGTGCCAGCAGCTCACGGAGAAGCGGACAAGAGACCCAGTACTTC
D: NA; V: TRBV7-8; J: TRBJ1-4; size: few; CDR3: CASSLIPREKLFF; DNA: TGTGCCAGCAGCTTAATTCCGAGGGAAAAACTGTTTTTT
D: NA; V: TRBV29-1; J: TRBJ2-7; size: few; CDR3: CSVKGGRGDEQYF; DNA: TGCAGCGTCAAGGGGGGGCGCGGCGACGAGCAGTACTTC
D: NA; V: TRBV29-1; J: TRBJ1-1; size: NA; CDR3: CNFWRGAEAFF; DNA: TGCAACTTTTGGAGGGGAGCTGAAGCTTTCTTT
D: TRBD1; V: TRBV2; J: TRBJ2-7; size: NA; CDR3: CAISGGHSYEQYF; DNA: TGTGCCATTTCAGGGGGACACTCCTACGAGCAGTACTTC
D: NA; V: TRBV6-5; J: TRBJ2-3; size: NA; CDR3: CASSYRGPGTDTQYF; DNA: TGTGCCAGCAGTTACCGGGGACCCGGCACAGATACGCAGTATTTT
D: NA; V: TRBV3-1; J: TRBJ2-1; size: few; CDR3: CASSLSGRGNEQFF; DNA: TGTGCCAGCAGCCTTTCCGGGAGAGGCAATGAGCAGTTCTTC
D: NA; V: TRBV25-1; J: TRBJ1-2; size: NA; CDR3: CASSETLTGSYGYTF; DNA: TGTGCCAGCAGTGAAACCCTAACAGGAAGCTATGGCTACACCTTC
D: TRBD2; V: TRBV7-2; J: TRBJ2-7; size: NA; CDR3: CASSLALLAGHYPSYEQYF; DNA: TGTGCCAGCAGCTTAGCGCTGCTAGCGGGGCACTATCCCTCCTACGAGCAGTACTTC
D: NA; V: TRBV7-8; J: TRBJ2-1; size: NA; CDR3: CASLGLGAVTYNEQFF; DNA: TGTGCCAGCCTCGGGTTGGGGGCCGTGACCTACAATGAGCAGTTCTTC
D: TRBD2; V: TRBV20-1; J: TRBJ2-7; size: few; CDR3: CSAGTTAYEQYF; DNA: TGCAGTGCCGGGACTACCGCCTACGAGCAGTACTTC
D: NA; V: TRBV6-5; J: TRBJ2-7; size: few; CDR3: CASSLRRGSSYEQYF; DNA: TGTGCCAGCAGTTTACGCCGGGGAAGCTCCTACGAGCAGTACTTC
D: NA; V: TRBV12-3/TRBV12-4; J: TRBJ2-3; size: NA; CDR3: CASQRRGRGTDTQYF; DNA: TGTGCCAGCCAGAGGAGGGGAAGGGGCACAGATACGCAGTATTTT
D: NA; V: TRBV5-1; J: TRBJ2-4; size: NA; CDR3: CASSKQGAKNIQYF; DNA: TGCGCCAGCAGTAAACAGGGAGCCAAAAACATTCAGTACTTC
D: NA; V: TRBV12-3/TRBV12-4; J: TRBJ2-3; size: few; CDR3: CASSLGGLTDTQYF; DNA: TGTGCCAGCAGTTTAGGCGGGCTGACAGATACGCAGTATTTT
D: TRBD2; V: TRBV20-1; J: TRBJ2-1; size: NA; CDR3: CSARDGTSGNSYNEQFF; DNA: TGCAGTGCTAGAGATGGGACTAGCGGGAACTCTTACAATGAGCAGTTCTTC
D: NA; V: TRBV19; J: TRBJ1-4; size: NA; CDR3: CASSRRLLGDEKLFF; DNA: TGTGCCAGCAGTAGGCGTTTACTAGGGGATGAAAAACTGTTTTTT
D: NA; V: TRBV29-1; J: TRBJ2-7; size: many; CDR3: CSGGTGSYEQYF; DNA: TGCAGCGGAGGGACTGGTTCCTACGAGCAGTACTTC
D: NA; V: TRBV6-1; J: TRBJ2-1; size: NA; CDR3: CAGSRQGYNEQFF; DNA: TGTGCCGGTTCCCGCCAGGGATACAATGAGCAGTTCTTC
D: TRBD2; V: TRBV10-3; J: TRBJ2-3; size: NA; CDR3: CAISETSGGTDTQYF; DNA: TGTGCCATCAGTGAGACTAGCGGGGGCACAGATACGCAGTATTTT
D: TRBD2; V: TRBV2; J: TRBJ2-1; size: NA; CDR3: CASSEEASGSSVNEQFF; DNA: TGTGCCAGCAGTGAAGAGGCTAGCGGGAGTAGCGTCAATGAGCAGTTCTTC
D: NA; V: TRBV9; J: TRBJ2-1; size: few; CDR3: CASSVDPPGRSRFSSSYNEQFF; DNA: TGTGCCAGCAGCGTAGACCCGCCGGGACGCTCGCGCTTCAGTTCCTCCTACAATGAGCAGTTCTTC
D: NA; V: TRBV10-3; J: TRBJ2-7; size: NA; CDR3: CAISDYLGVYEQYF; DNA: TGTGCCATCAGTGACTACTTGGGCGTCTACGAGCAGTACTTC
D: TRBD2; V: TRBV29-1; J: TRBJ2-1; size: NA; CDR3: CSVDEGTSGFGYYNEQFF; DNA: TGCAGCGTTGATGAAGGGACTAGCGGGTTTGGATACTACAATGAGCAGTTCTTC
D: TRBD2; V: TRBV20-1; J: TRBJ2-7; size: NA; CDR3: CSAMTSGGYEQYF; DNA: TGCAGTGCTATGACTAGCGGGGGTTACGAGCAGTACTTC
D: NA; V: TRBV2; J: TRBJ2-5; size: NA; CDR3: CASSVRETQETQYF; DNA: TGTGCCAGCAGTGTTAGAGAGACACAAGAGACCCAGTACTTC
D: NA; V: TRBV29-1; J: TRBJ2-1; size: NA; CDR3: CAGHSYNEQFF; DNA: TGCGCGGGGCACTCCTACAATGAGCAGTTCTTC
D: TRBD1; V: TRBV12-3/TRBV12-4; J: TRBJ2-7; size: few; CDR3: CASSDRGDEQYF; DNA: TGTGCCAGCAGCGACAGGGGAGACGAGCAGTACTTC
D: TRBD1; V: TRBV5-1; J: TRBJ2-1; size: NA; CDR3: CASSFLRDRGNGQFF; DNA: TGCGCCAGCAGCTTCCTCCGGGACAGGGGCAATGGGCAGTTCTTC
D: TRBD2; V: TRBV15; J: TRBJ2-7; size: NA; CDR3: CATSRAGTSGEQYF; DNA: TGTGCCACCAGCAGAGCCGGGACTAGCGGCGAGCAGTACTTC
D: TRBD1; V: TRBV18; J: TRBJ2-7; size: NA; CDR3: CASSRGQGHRYEQYF; DNA: TGTGCCAGCTCACGCGGACAGGGGCATCGTTACGAGCAGTACTTC
D: TRBD2; V: TRBV20-1; J: TRBJ2-5; size: few; CDR3: CSALPGLATETQYF; DNA: TGCAGTGCGCTCCCGGGACTAGCGACGGAGACCCAGTACTTC